This section outlines one T cell receptor beta chain sequence together with its context. These data belong to a study of blood T cell repertoires in COVID-19. Study in general: Acute and convalescent COVID-19 samples came from the United States, Italy and Spain. T cells, B-cell-depleted T cells, or PBMCs supplied cDNA or gDNA.

This CDR3 has 14 amino acids. V was cut by 4 bases and J by 0 bases, with 8 bases left in between. The germline V gene has CDR1 SGHRS and CDR2 YFSETQ. In the original processing: By means of reference gene primer amplification, nucleated cell counts were estimated. TCRdb keeps only in-frame clones here, not all; method: immunoSEQ multiplex PCR. The DNA was the basis for D and trimming; V, J and clone size are from that table. This sample carries 45,000 to 55,000 clones, 80% to 95% of them seen once, and the ten largest clones take over 2.5%. The V gene is TRBV5-1, the J gene TRBJ1-3, with no clear D. The TCR was taken from a human donor in a cohort sampled during active COVID-19. The specimen was peripheral blood. The CDR3 nucleotides are TGCGCCAGCAGCCCGAGTCACTCTGGAAACACCATATATTTT. Translated: CASSPSHSGNTIYF.